Presented here are 7 T cell receptor beta chains from one specimen sequenced in a study of shared clonotypes between healthy human individuals. Only in-frame clones appear in the TCRdb table, and some are missing; sequencing was by immunoSEQ multiplex PCR. The sample has roughly 2.1 million clones, more than 85% seen once. Naive CD8 cells were CD45RO-negative, positively selected for CCR7, excluding terminally differentiated effector memory CD45RA+ cells. Material for sequencing was naive CD8+ T cells from PBMCs. Receptors were obtained from a man aged 18 to 29 in good health. Some clones in this sample may be carry-over from other donors' samples.

A word on this clone: Other DNA sequences from this sample encode an identical CDR3 as well. J is TRBJ2-7 and V is TRBV27, with TRBD2 identical over 11 bases. With 6 bases clipped from V and 4 bases from J, the junction kept 5 bases outside the gene matches. The CDR3 runs 14 residues. Germline CDR1 is MNHEY and CDR2 is SMNVEV (reference sequence). In DNA form, the CDR3 reads TGTGCCAGCAGCTTAGCGGGAGGGTTGTACGAGCAGTACTTC. Amino acid sequence: CASSLAGGLYEQYF.

The chain joins TRBV19 to TRBJ2-2; D is uncertain. The germline V and J ends were trimmed by 10 bases and 1 base, with 13 bases remaining between them. Germline V gives CDR1 LNHDA, CDR2 SQIVND (reference sequence). The length of the CDR3 is 14 residues. This chain's CDR3 is CATPGSGNTGELFF. CDR3 nucleotide sequence: TGTGCCACCCCGGGTTCGGGGAACACCGGGGAGCTGTTTTTT.

The V and J genes are TRBV7-2 and TRBJ2-4; 10 bases line up with TRBD1. Trimming cost V 1 base and J 6 bases; bases outside gene matches: 6. Germline loops: CDR1 SGHTA, CDR2 FQGNSA. The CDR3 covers 16 residues. The CDR3 nucleotides read TGTGCCAGCAGCTTAGTGGGACAGGGGATAGGAAACATTCAGTACTTC. This sequence encodes CASSLVGQGIGNIQYF.

J is TRBJ2-5 and V is TRBV28, with D possibly TRBD1 on 6 matching bases. Germline CDR1 and CDR2: MDHEN and SYDVKM. The CDR3 runs to 14 residues. Trimming pared 6 bases from V and 9 bases from J, leaving 20 bases between. This chain's CDR3 is CASRPGSAPGAQYF. As DNA, the CDR3 is TGTGCCAGCAGACCGGGGTCAGCCCCAGGGGCCCAGTACTTC.

CDR3 protein: CASGRNKGNEQFF. The CDR3 nucleotides are TGTGCCAGCGGGCGTAACAAAGGAAATGAGCAGTTCTTC. The genes are TRBV7-3 and TRBJ2-1; no definite D call. With 8 bases removed from V and 7 bases from J, the gap between germline ends came to 15 bases. This CDR3 is built from 13 residues. Germline V gene lookup returns CDR1 SGHTA and CDR2 FQGTGA.

V and J are TRBV19 and TRBJ2-1; tentatively, D is TRBD2 (6 bases). Per the germline V gene, CDR1 is LNHDA and CDR2 is SQIVND (reference sequence). This CDR3 has 15 residues. V shed 3 bases and J shed 3 bases, with 12 bases lying between them. This CDR3 reads CASSMFSGYYNEQFF. The DNA for the CDR3 is TGTGCCAGTAGTATGTTTAGCGGTTACTACAATGAGCAGTTCTTC.

This clone appeared once. This sample also contains other DNA sequences that code for the same CDR3. The rearrangement links TRBV9 to TRBJ2-7; possibly TRBD1 for D (6 bases). Trimming pared 4 bases from V and 4 bases from J, leaving 12 bases between. The CDR3 is made up of 13 amino acids. The germline gives CDR1 SGDLS, CDR2 YYNGEE. The CDR3, as DNA: TGTGCCAGCAGCCCAGGCAGGGGATACGAGCAGTACTTC. This gives the protein CASSPGRGYEQYF.